A single sample gave rise to the 18 T cell receptor beta chains below, sequenced in a study of blood T cell repertoires in COVID-19. TCRdb's table, derived via immunoSEQ multiplex PCR, lists solely in-frame clones and lacks some. Of 150,000 to 200,000 clones in the sample, around 87% are singletons; the top ten hold 2% to 3%. The sample was peripheral blood. These receptors all stem from a man aged 40-49 years with active or convalescent COVID-19.

The rearrangement uses TRBV7-8 and TRBJ1-5, with D possibly TRBD1 on 6 matching bases. The germline CDR1 and CDR2 sequences are SGHVS and FQNEAQ. CDR3 size: 17 residues. V gave up 4 bases and J gave up 1 base, with 17 bases separating them. CDR3 residues: CASSSTYGQHSNQPQHF. Written as DNA, the CDR3 is TGTGCCAGCAGCTCTACTTACGGACAGCACAGCAATCAGCCCCAGCATTTT.

The V call is TRBV15, the J call TRBJ1-6; D might be TRBD1 (5 bases). The CDR3 consists of 14 residues. The germline V gene has CDR1 LNHNV and CDR2 YYDKDF (reference sequence). Between the trimmed V and J ends, which lost 7 bases and 13 bases, there was a span of 20 bases. The DNA for the CDR3 is TGTGCCACCACTGAAGGGGATGAATTCTGGCCCCTCCACTTT. The encoded protein is CATTEGDEFWPLHF.

This sequence joins TRBV11-2 and TRBJ2-1; D unresolved. The CDR3 runs to 14 residues. The V end was cut by 3 bases, the J end by 2 bases, with 8 bases between. Germline CDR1 and CDR2: SGHAT and FQNNGV. CDR3 nucleotides: TGTGCCAGCAGCTTGGCACGAACCTACAATGAGCAGTTCTTC. Its translation: CASSLARTYNEQFF.

The chain uses TRBV30 and TRBJ1-3; D is unresolved. Germline V gene data show CDR1 as GTSNPN and CDR2 as SVGIG (reference sequence). V was pared by 0 bases and J by 0 bases, with 9 bases between. There are 15 residues in the CDR3. CDR3 sequence (DNA): TGTGCCTGGAGTGTACTCTCACGCTCTGGAAACACCATATATTTT. Translation gives CAWSVLSRSGNTIYF.

This clone was found once. This sequence joins TRBV5-4 and TRBJ1-3, with 9 bases identical to TRBD1. Germline V gene sequence: CDR1 SGHNT, CDR2 YYREEE (reference sequence). This CDR3 has 14 amino acids. The trim removed 7 bases at V and 4 bases at J, leaving 6 bases unmatched. The CDR3 reads CASSPGTGGNTIYF. CDR3 nucleotide sequence: TGTGCCAGCTCCCCTGGGACAGGGGGAAACACCATATATTTT.

This chain links TRBV7-8 with TRBJ2-7; possibly TRBD1 for D (5 bases). This CDR3 comprises 14 residues. The ends were cut back, 8 bases at V and 1 base at J, with 15 bases in the middle. Germline assignment: CDR1 SGHVS and CDR2 FQNEAQ. The CDR3 is CASAAGLSSYEQYF. CDR3 sequence (DNA): TGTGCCAGCGCCGCAGGGCTTTCGTCCTACGAGCAGTACTTC.

This rearrangement joins TRBV3-1 (or the pseudogene TRBV3-2) to TRBJ1-1; 8 bases match TRBD1. Germline V gene lookup returns CDR1 LGHDT and CDR2 YNNKEL (reference sequence). The ends lost 1 base at V and 10 bases at J; junction bases unmatched: 5. CDR3 length: 13 residues. The chain's CDR3 is CASSQGRTGRAFF. DNA of the CDR3: TGTGCCAGCAGCCAAGGCCGGACAGGGCGAGCTTTCTTT.

This clone was recorded only once. The rearrangement links TRBV7-2 to TRBJ2-3; 9 bases are a match to TRBD2. CDR1 SGHTA and CDR2 FQGNSA come from the germline V gene. The CDR3 runs 13 residues. V trimming: 11 bases; J trimming: 4 bases; junction bases outside the gene matches: 7. For the CDR3, the DNA is TGTGCCGGATCAGCGGGGGGCCCAGATACGCAGTATTTT. Translating it yields CAGSAGGPDTQYF.

V is TRBV12-3 or TRBV12-4 and J is TRBJ2-2; 7 bases agree with TRBD1. CDR3 length: 13 amino acids. V shed 8 bases, J shed 4 bases, and the junction held 4 bases outside the gene matches. Here the CDR3 reads CASGRGTTGELFF. The CDR3, as DNA: TGTGCCAGCGGCAGGGGGACCACCGGGGAGCTGTTTTTT.

The J gene is TRBJ1-1, the V gene TRBV7-9, with 9 positions matching TRBD1. The CDR3 has 14 amino acids. V gave up 6 bases and J gave up 3 bases; unmatched junction bases: 5. Germline V gives CDR1 SEHNR, CDR2 FQNEAQ (reference sequence). DNA for the CDR3: TGTGCCAGCAGGCTACAGGGGGCGGACACTGAAGCTTTCTTT. Translating it yields CASRLQGADTEAFF.

The CDR3 DNA sequence: TGTGCCTGGACCGCTCGGGGAGGTGATTCACCCCTCCACTTT. Amino acids: CAWTARGGDSPLHF. The V and J genes are TRBV30 and TRBJ1-6; D unclear. CDR3 length: 14 residues. CDR1 is GTSNPN, CDR2 SVGIG, per germline (reference sequence). V was clipped by 4 bases and J by 8 bases, with 15 bases between them. Combining the CDR3 with reference TRBV30 and TRBJ1-6 gives the whole variable domain SQTIHQWPATLVQPVGSPLSLECTVEGTSNPNLYWYRQAAGRGLQLLFYSVGIGQISSEVPQNLSASRPQDRQFILSSKKLLLSDSGFYLCAWTARGGDSPLHFGNGTRLTVT.

The chain combines TRBV3-1 (or the pseudogene TRBV3-2) with TRBJ2-3; TRBD2 matches 7 bases. The CDR3 spans 15 residues. Germline V gives CDR1 LGHDT, CDR2 YNNKEL (reference sequence). Trimming took 0 bases from V and 3 from J; bases not matched to a gene: 3. The CDR3 reads CASSQEAGRTDTQYF. The CDR3, as DNA: TGTGCCAGCAGCCAAGAAGCGGGGAGGACAGATACGCAGTATTTT.

The chain is built from TRBV10-3 and TRBJ2-1; 8 bases align to TRBD2. The CDR3 is 14 residues long. CDR1 is ENHRY, CDR2 SYGVKD, per germline. The V and J ends lost 11 bases and 7 bases, in that order; junction bases with no gene match: 13. CDR3 loop: CAAGGASGTNEQFF. The CDR3 nucleotides read TGTGCCGCCGGGGGGGCTTCAGGGACTAATGAGCAGTTCTTC.

This clone was observed many times. The chain is built from TRBV10-1 and TRBJ2-7, with D perhaps matching TRBD2 (6 bases). This CDR3 is 12 amino acids long. V lost 8 bases, J lost 6 bases, and 14 bases lay in between. Germline V gene sequence: CDR1 WNHNN, CDR2 SYGVQD (reference sequence). For the CDR3, the DNA is TGCGCCAGCCTCGCTAGGGACTTCGAGCAGTACTTC. It is translated as CASLARDFEQYF.

The gene calls are TRBV29-1 and TRBJ1-1, with 7 bases that match TRBD1. The CDR3 has 13 amino acids. After removal of 7 bases from V and 2 bases from J, the junction contained 7 bases not matched to a gene. Per the germline V gene, CDR1 is SQVTM and CDR2 is ANQGSEA. The CDR3 sequence is CSATGQPNTEAFF. In DNA form, the CDR3 reads TGCAGCGCCACGGGACAGCCTAACACTGAAGCTTTCTTT.

The chain uses TRBV4-1 and TRBJ1-1; the D is unclear. With 0 bases removed from V and 1 base from J, the gap between germline ends came to 9 bases. This CDR3 is 15 amino acids long. The germline V gene encodes CDR1 MGHRA and CDR2 YSYEKL. The CDR3 reads CASSQDPRWNTEAFF. The CDR3 DNA is TGCGCCAGCAGCCAAGACCCCCGGTGGAACACTGAAGCTTTCTTT.

J is TRBJ1-1 and V is TRBV5-1; D possibly corresponds to TRBD1 (6 bases). V was cut by 2 bases and J by 5 bases, with 10 bases left in between. CDR1 SGHRS and CDR2 YFSETQ come from the germline V gene. The CDR3 totals 13 residues. The CDR3 loop is CASSFTGTTEAFF. Written as DNA, the CDR3 is TGCGCCAGCAGCTTCACAGGGACAACTGAAGCTTTCTTT.

V and J are TRBV11-2 and TRBJ2-3; 9 positions agree with TRBD2. The CDR3 runs 15 residues. From germline, CDR1 is SGHAT and CDR2 FQNNGV. Unmatched junction bases numbered 3, after V lost 4 bases and J lost 1 base. The CDR3 region has the DNA TGTGCCAGCAGCTCAGTAGCGGGGGGCACAGATACGCAGTATTTT. Amino acids: CASSSVAGGTDTQYF.